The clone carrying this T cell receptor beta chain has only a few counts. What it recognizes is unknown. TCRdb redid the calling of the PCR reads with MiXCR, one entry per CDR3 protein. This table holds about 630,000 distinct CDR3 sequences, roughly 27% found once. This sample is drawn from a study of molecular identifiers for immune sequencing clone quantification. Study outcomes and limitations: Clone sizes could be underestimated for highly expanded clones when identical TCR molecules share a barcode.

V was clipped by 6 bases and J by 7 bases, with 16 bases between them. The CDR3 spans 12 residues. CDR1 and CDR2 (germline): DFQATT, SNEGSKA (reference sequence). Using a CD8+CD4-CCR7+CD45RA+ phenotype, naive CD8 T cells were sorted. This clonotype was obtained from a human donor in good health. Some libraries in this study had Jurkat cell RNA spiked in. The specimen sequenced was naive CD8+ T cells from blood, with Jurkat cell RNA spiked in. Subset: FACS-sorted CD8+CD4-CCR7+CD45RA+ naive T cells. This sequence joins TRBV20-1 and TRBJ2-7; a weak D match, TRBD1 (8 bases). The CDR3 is CSARQGRGEQYF. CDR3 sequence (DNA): TGCAGTGCGAGACAGGGGCGGGGGGAGCAGTACTTC.